Sequencing of this T cell receptor (beta chain) was carried out in a study of T cells after yellow fever vaccination. At the level of the study: Each low-cell-number fraction was prepared by means of SMART-Seq v4 Ultra Low Input.

The CDR3 covers 14 residues. Germline assignment: CDR1 SGHRS and CDR2 YFSETQ. Study observations and caveats: Secondary responses were weaker yet peaked faster, day 5 versus 15. Some clonotypes were seen in both the CD4 and the CD8 compartments. These made up a small share and likely arose from convergent recombination.

UMIs were added to TCR cDNA along with a universal primer site when it was made by 5'RACE template switching. TCRdb independently ran MiXCR on the 5' RACE reads; one entry per CDR3 protein. The sample yields under 600,000 distinct CDR3 sequences, roughly 14% seen once. This clonotype was counted ten times or more. Its antigen is not identified. The junction does not match germline at one end; this may be a read error. The sequencing here drew on PBMCs, taken on the day of the yellow fever booster vaccination. The sequence was collected from a man aged 25-45 years who received the YFV17D yellow fever vaccine. This chain links TRBV5-1 with TRBJ2-3; D is possibly TRBD1 or TRBD2 (5 bases each). CDR3 in DNA: TGTGCCAGCAGTTTGGGACGGAGCACAGATACGCAGTATTTT. Translating gives CASSLGRSTDTQYF.